This TCR beta chain was sequenced during a study of blood T cell repertoires in COVID-19. Study-level information: Collection of acute and convalescent COVID-19 samples took place in the United States, Italy and Spain.

Under the authors' procedure: Amplified reference gene primers provided the basis for estimating nucleated cell counts. Profiled with immunoSEQ multiplex PCR; TCRdb holds only in-frame clones, not every one. The DNA was the basis for D and trimming; V, J and clone size are from that table. The sample has about 64,000 clones, about 79% seen once. This CDR3 comprises 15 residues. Germline trimming cut 4 bases from V and 4 bases from J; bases unmatched to any gene: 8. CDR1 is SGHRS, CDR2 YFSETQ, per germline. This chain joins TRBV5-1 and TRBJ2-3, with 8 bases fitting TRBD2. This receptor was obtained from a woman aged 55-69 years with acute or convalescent COVID-19. The sample comprised peripheral blood. CDR3 residues: CASSLGRGAADTQYF. The CDR3 DNA is TGCGCCAGCAGCCTAGGGCGGGGGGCAGCAGATACGCAGTATTTT. Based on the CDR3 plus reference TRBV5-1 and TRBJ2-3, the full variable domain is KAGVTQTPRYLIKTRGQQVTLSCSPISGHRSVSWYQQTPGQGLQFLFEYFSETQRNKGNFPGRFSGRQFSNSRSEMNVSTLELGDSALYLCASSLGRGAADTQYFGPGTRLTVL.